This T cell receptor beta chain originates from a study of regulatory T cells in long-lasting Graves disease. Relying on iRepertoire HTBI primers and Arm-PCR of CDR3 regions, the team built TCR beta libraries. TCRdb reanalysed the multiplex PCR reads using MiXCR and keeps one entry per CDR3 protein. The profile shows approximately 560,000 distinct CDR3 sequences, about 16% of them singletons. The table lists this clonotype with many counts. Trimming took off 2 bases at V and 0 bases at J, with 14 bases between the two ends. CDR3 size: 17 residues. The germline V gene has CDR1 MDHEN and CDR2 SYDVKM. The time point denotes: newly diagnosed GD, antithyroid drugs for less than 3 months. TCR sequences were obtained from RNA taken from PBMCs. This sample was shared with a second study, whose subject was T cells in Graves' hyperthyroidism and ophthalmopathy.

The clonotype comes from a man between 18 and 35 years old with Graves disease. The V call is TRBV28, the J call TRBJ2-4; D tentatively reads TRBD1 or TRBD2 (7 bases each). Sequencing used peripheral blood mononuclear cells (PBMCs), obtained at new diagnosis, from a patient treated with antithyroid drugs. The CDR3 here is CASSLQGGGLAKNIQYF. CDR3 DNA sequence: TGTGCCAGCAGTTTACAGGGGGGGGGTTTAGCCAAAAACATTCAGTACTTC.